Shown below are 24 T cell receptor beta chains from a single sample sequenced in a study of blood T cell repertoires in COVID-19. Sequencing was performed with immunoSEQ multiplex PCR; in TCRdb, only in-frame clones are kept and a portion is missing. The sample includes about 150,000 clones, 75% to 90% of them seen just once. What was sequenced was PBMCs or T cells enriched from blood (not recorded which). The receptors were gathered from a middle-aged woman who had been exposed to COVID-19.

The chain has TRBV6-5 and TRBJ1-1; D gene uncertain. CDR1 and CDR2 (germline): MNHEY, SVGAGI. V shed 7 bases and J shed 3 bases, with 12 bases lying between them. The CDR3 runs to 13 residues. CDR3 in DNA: TGTGCCAGCACCTCTAAAGTTGACACTGAAGCTTTCTTT. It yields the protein CASTSKVDTEAFF.

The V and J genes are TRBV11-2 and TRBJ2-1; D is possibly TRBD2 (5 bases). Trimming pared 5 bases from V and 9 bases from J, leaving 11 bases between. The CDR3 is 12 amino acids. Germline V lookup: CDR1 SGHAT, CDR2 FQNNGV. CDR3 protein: CASSQPGVEQFF. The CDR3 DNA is TGTGCCAGCAGCCAACCCGGGGTTGAGCAGTTCTTC.

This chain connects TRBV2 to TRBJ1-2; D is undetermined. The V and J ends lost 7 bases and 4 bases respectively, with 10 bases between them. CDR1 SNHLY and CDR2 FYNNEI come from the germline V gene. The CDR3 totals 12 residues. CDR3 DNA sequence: TGTGCCAGCACTGTCAGCGGCTATGGCTACACCTTC. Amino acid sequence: CASTVSGYGYTF.

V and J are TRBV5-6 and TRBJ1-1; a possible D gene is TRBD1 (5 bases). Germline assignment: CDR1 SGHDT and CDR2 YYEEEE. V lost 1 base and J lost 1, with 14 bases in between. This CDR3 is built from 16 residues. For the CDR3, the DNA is TGTGCCAGCAGCTTGACCGGAAGGGGCGCGAACACTGAAGCTTTCTTT. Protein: CASSLTGRGANTEAFF.

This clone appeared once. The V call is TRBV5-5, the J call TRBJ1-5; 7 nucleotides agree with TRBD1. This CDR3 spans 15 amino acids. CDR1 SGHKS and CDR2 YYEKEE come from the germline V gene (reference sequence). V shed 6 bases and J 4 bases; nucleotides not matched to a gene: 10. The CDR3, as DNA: TGTGCCAGCACCCGTGAGGGGGCTGGAAATCAGCCCCAGCATTTT. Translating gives CASTREGAGNQPQHF.

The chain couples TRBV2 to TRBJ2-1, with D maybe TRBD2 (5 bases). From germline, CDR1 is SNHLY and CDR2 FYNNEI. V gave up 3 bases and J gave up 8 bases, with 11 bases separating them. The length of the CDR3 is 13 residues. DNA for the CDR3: TGTGCCAGCAGTGACATTAACGGGGATGAGCAGTTCTTC. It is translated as CASSDINGDEQFF.

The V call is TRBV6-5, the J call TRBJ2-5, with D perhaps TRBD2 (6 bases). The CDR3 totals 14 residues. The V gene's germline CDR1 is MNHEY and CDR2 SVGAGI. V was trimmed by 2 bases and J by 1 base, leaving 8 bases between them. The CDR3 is CASSYISGQETQYF. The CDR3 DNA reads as TGTGCCAGCAGTTACATTAGCGGCCAAGAGACCCAGTACTTC.

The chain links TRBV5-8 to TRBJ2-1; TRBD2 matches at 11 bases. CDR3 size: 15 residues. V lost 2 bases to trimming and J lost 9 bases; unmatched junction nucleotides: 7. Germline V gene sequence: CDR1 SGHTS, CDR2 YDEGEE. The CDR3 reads CASSFGSGGAVEQFF. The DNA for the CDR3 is TGTGCCAGCAGCTTTGGTAGCGGGGGGGCCGTTGAGCAGTTCTTC. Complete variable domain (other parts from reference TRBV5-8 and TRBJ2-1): EAGVTQSPTHLIKTRGQQATLRCSPISGHTSVYWYQQALGLGLQFLLWYDEGEERNRGNFPPRFSGRQFPNYSSELNVNALELEDSALYLCASSFGSGGAVEQFFGPGTRLTVL.

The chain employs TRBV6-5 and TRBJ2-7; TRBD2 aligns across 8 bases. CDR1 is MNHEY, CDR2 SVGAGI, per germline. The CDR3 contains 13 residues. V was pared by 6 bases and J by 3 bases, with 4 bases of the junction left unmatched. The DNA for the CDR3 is TGTGCCAGCAGACCAGGGACTAGCTACGAGCAGTACTTC. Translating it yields CASRPGTSYEQYF.

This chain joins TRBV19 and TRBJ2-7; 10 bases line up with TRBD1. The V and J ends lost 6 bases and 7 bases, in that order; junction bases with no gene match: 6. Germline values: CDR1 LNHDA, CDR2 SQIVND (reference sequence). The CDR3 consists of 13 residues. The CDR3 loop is CASSPGQGREQYF. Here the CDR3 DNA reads TGTGCCAGTAGCCCGGGACAGGGGAGGGAGCAGTACTTC.

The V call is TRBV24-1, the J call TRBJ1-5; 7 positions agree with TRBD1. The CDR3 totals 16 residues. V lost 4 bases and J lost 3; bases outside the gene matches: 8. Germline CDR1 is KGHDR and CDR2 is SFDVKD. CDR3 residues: CATSDRRQGNNQPQHF. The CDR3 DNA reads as TGTGCCACCAGTGACCGCAGACAGGGAAACAATCAGCCCCAGCATTTT.

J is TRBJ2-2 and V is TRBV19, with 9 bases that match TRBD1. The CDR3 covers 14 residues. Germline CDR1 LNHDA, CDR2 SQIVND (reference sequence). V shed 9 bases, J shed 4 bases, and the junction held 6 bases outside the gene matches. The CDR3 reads CASRGQGLTGELFF. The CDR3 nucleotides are TGTGCCAGCAGGGGACAGGGTCTCACCGGGGAGCTGTTTTTT.

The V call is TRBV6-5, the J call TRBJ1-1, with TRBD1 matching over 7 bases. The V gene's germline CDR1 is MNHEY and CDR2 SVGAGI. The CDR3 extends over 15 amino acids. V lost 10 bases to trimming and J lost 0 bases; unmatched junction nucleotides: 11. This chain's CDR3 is CATGPRTGLNTEAFF. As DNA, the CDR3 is TGTGCCACGGGCCCCCGGACAGGCTTGAACACTGAAGCTTTCTTT.

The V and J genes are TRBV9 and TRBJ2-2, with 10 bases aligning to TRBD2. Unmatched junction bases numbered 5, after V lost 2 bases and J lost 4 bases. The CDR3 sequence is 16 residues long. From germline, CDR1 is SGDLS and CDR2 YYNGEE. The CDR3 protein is CASSVLAGDFTGELFF. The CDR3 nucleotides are TGTGCCAGCAGCGTCCTAGCGGGGGATTTCACCGGGGAGCTGTTTTTT.

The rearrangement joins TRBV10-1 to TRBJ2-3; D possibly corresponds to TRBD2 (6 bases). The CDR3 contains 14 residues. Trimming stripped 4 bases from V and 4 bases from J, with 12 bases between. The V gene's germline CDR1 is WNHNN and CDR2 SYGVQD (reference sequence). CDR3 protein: CASSGRDGPDTQYF. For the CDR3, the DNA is TGCGCCAGCAGTGGGAGGGACGGACCAGATACGCAGTATTTT.

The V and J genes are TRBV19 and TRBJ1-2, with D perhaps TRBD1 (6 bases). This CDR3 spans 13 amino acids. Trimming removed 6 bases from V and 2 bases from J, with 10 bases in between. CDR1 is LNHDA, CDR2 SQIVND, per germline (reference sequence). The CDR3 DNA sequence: TGTGCCAGTAGCCCCACAGGGAACTATGGCTACACCTTC. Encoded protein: CASSPTGNYGYTF.

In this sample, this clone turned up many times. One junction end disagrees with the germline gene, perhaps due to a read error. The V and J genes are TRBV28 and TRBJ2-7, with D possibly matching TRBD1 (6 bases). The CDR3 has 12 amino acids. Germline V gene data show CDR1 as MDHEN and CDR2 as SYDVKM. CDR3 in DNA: TGTGCCAGCAGTCGCCTAGGGACAAAACTTGAATTC. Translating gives CASSRLGTKLEF.

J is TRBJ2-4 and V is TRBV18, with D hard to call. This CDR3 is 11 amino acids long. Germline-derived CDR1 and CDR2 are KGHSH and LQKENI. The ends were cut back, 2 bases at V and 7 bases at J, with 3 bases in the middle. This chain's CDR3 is CASSPANIQYF. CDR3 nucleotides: TGTGCCAGCTCACCAGCGAACATTCAGTACTTC.

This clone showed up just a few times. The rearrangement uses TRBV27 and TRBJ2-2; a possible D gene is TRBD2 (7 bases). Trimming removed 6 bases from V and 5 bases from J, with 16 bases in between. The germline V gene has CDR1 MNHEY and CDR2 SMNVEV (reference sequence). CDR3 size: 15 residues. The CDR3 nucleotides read TGTGCCAGCAGGATTTTGGGGGGGCAGACCGGGGAGCTGTTTTTT. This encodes CASRILGGQTGELFF.

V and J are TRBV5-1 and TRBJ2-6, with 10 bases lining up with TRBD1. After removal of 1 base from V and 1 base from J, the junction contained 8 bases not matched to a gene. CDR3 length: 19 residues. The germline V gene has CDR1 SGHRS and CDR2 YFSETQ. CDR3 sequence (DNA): TGCGCCAGCAGCTTGTTTTTTGGGACAGGGGTTTCTGGGGCCAACGTCCTGACTTTC. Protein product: CASSLFFGTGVSGANVLTF.

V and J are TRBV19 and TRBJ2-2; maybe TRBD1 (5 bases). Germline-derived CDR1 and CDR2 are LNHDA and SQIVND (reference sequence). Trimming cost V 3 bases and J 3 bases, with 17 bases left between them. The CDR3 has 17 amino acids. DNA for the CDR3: TGTGCCAGTAGTATGGAGTCGGGCAGGGCTGACACCGGGGAGCTGTTTTTT. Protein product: CASSMESGRADTGELFF.

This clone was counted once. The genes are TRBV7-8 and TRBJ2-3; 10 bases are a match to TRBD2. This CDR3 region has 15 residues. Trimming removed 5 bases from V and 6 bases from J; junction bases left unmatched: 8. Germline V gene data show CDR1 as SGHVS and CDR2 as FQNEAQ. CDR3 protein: CASSQREGLLDTQYF. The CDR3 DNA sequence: TGTGCCAGCAGCCAGCGGGAGGGCCTATTGGATACGCAGTATTTT.

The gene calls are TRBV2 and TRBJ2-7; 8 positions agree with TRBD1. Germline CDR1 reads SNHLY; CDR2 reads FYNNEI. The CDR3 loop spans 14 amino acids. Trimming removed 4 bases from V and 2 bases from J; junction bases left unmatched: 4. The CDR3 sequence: CASSGQGHTYEQYF. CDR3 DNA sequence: TGTGCCAGCAGTGGACAGGGGCATACCTACGAGCAGTACTTC.

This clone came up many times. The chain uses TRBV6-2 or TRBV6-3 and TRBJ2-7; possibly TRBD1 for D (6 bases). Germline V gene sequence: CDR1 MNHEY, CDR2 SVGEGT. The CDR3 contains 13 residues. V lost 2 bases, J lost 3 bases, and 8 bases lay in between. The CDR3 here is CASSYRDNYEQYF. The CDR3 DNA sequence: TGTGCCAGCAGTTACCGGGACAACTACGAGCAGTACTTC.